This T cell receptor (beta chain) was captured in a study of PD-L1 blockade in urothelial cancer. The V gene lost 4 bases and the J gene lost 3 bases, with 14 bases spanning the gap. CDR1 and CDR2 (germline): SGHRS, YFSETQ. CDR3 size: 14 residues. Sequencing used immunoSEQ multiplex PCR; TCRdb keeps in-frame clones, though not all of them. Among 100,000 or so clones listed, approximately 85% were seen once. This clone was observed once. This chain links TRBV5-1 with TRBJ2-7, with unresolved D. Sequenced material: PBMCs, taken around atezolizumab (anti-PD-L1) treatment. This receptor was identified in a man in his fifties or sixties with urothelial cancer. In DNA form, the CDR3 reads TGCGCCAGCAGCCCCCGCTATCTAGGCTACGAGCAGTACTTC. Translating it yields CASSPRYLGYEQYF.